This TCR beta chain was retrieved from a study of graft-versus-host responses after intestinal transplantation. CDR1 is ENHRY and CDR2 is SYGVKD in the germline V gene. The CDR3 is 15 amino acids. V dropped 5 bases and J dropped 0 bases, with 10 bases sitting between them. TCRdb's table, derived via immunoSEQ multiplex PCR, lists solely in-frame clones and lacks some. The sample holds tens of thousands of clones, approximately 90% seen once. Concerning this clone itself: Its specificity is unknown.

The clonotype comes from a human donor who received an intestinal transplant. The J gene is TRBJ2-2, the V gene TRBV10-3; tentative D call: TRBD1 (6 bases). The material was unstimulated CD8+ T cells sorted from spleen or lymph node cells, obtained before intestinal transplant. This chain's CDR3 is CAISTGTSNTGELFF. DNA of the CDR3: TGTGCCATCAGTACCGGGACATCGAACACCGGGGAGCTGTTTTTT.